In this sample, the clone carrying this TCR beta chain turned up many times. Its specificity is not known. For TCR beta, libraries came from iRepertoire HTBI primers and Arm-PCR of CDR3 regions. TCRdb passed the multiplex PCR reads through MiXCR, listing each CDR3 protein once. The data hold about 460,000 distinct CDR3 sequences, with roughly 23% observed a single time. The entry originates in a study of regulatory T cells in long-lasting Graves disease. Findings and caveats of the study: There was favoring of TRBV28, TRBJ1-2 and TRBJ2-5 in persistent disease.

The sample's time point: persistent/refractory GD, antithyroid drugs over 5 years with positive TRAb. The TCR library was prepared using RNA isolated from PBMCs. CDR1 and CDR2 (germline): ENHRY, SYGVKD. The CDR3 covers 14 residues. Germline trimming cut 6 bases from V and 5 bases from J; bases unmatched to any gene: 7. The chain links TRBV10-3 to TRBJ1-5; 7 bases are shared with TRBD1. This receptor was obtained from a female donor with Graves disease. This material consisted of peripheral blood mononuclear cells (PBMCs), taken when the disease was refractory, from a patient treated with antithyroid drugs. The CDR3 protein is CAIRADRVDQPQHF. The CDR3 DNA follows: TGTGCCATCAGGGCCGACAGGGTCGATCAGCCCCAGCATTTT.